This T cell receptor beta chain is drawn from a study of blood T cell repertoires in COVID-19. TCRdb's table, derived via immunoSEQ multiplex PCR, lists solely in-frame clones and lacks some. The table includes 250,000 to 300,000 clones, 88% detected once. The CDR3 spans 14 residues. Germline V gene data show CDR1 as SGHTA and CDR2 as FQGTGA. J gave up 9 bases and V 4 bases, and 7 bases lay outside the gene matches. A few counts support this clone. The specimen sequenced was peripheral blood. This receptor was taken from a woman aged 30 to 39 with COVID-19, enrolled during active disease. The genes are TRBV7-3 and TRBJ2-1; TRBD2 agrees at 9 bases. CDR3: CASSSLAGRGEQFF. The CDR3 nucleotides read TGTGCCAGCAGCTCGCTAGCGGGGAGGGGTGAGCAGTTCTTC.